This is a list of T cell receptor beta chains from one sample in a study of naive and memory T cell subsets. A single record per CDR3 protein comes from TCRdb applying MiXCR to the UMI-ligation and nested PCR reads. Here the sample spans roughly 98,000 distinct CDR3 sequences, roughly 7% being singletons. The sample comprised central memory CD4+ T cells from blood. Receptor source: a human donor in good health. Both conserved end residues are part of each CDR3. D genes are given only for firm matches. Expanded clones get a size class; other rows say once, few or many, or leave the size out.

abundance: few
j_gene: TRBJ1-1
d_gene: .
len: 14
v_gene: TRBV14
CDR3aa: CASSQRQGVPEAFF
CDR3nt: TGTGCCAGCAGCCAACGGCAGGGCGTCCCTGAAGCTTTCTTT

abundance: few
j_gene: TRBJ2-3
d_gene: .
len: 14
v_gene: TRBV12-3/TRBV12-4
CDR3aa: CASSAGLRTDTQYF
CDR3nt: TGTGCCAGCAGTGCCGGGTTACGCACAGATACGCAGTATTTT

abundance: few
j_gene: TRBJ2-3
d_gene: .
len: 15
v_gene: TRBV9
CDR3aa: CASSVGGPIRDTQYF
CDR3nt: TGTGCCAGCAGCGTAGGAGGGCCAATTAGGGATACGCAGTATTTT

abundance: many
j_gene: TRBJ2-7
d_gene: TRBD1
len: 20
v_gene: TRBV28
CDR3aa: CASSISTLVGTGGLPYEQYF
CDR3nt: TGTGCCAGCAGCATCTCTACCCTCGTTGGGACAGGGGGCTTACCCTACGAGCAGTACTTC

abundance: few
j_gene: TRBJ2-5
d_gene: .
len: 16
v_gene: TRBV2
CDR3aa: CASSGIDSGNWETQYF
CDR3nt: TGTGCCAGCAGTGGCATAGACAGTGGCAATTGGGAGACCCAGTACTTC

abundance: .
j_gene: TRBJ2-1
d_gene: .
len: 12
v_gene: TRBV2
CDR3aa: CASGGRYNEQFF
CDR3nt: TGTGCCAGCGGGGGCCGATACAATGAGCAGTTCTTC

abundance: few
j_gene: TRBJ2-6
d_gene: .
len: 15
v_gene: TRBV11-1
CDR3aa: CASSPTDSGANVLTF
CDR3nt: TGTGCCAGCAGCCCTACAGACTCTGGGGCCAACGTCCTGACTTTC

abundance: many
j_gene: TRBJ2-2
d_gene: .
len: 17
v_gene: TRBV6-5
CDR3aa: CASLSFGQGANTGELFF
CDR3nt: TGTGCCAGCCTATCCTTTGGGCAGGGAGCTAACACCGGGGAGCTGTTTTTT

abundance: few
j_gene: TRBJ2-1
d_gene: .
len: 14
v_gene: TRBV11-2
CDR3aa: CASSLDDRRNEQFF
CDR3nt: TGTGCCAGCAGCTTAGATGACCGGCGCAATGAGCAGTTCTTC

abundance: many
j_gene: TRBJ2-1
d_gene: .
len: 16
v_gene: TRBV28
CDR3aa: CASSSPSSGAYNEQFF
CDR3nt: TGTGCCAGCAGTTCCCCTTCCTCCGGGGCCTACAATGAGCAGTTCTTC

abundance: few
j_gene: TRBJ2-1
d_gene: .
len: 12
v_gene: TRBV7-2
CDR3aa: CASSSTRTEQFF
CDR3nt: TGTGCCAGCAGCTCTACTAGGACTGAGCAGTTCTTC

abundance: many
j_gene: TRBJ2-7
d_gene: TRBD2
len: 16
v_gene: TRBV20-1
CDR3aa: CSATGLAGVSSYEQYF
CDR3nt: TGCAGTGCCACGGGACTAGCGGGCGTGAGCTCCTACGAGCAGTACTTC

abundance: few
j_gene: TRBJ2-1
d_gene: TRBD1
len: 13
v_gene: TRBV29-1
CDR3aa: CSHDQGDGIGQFF
CDR3nt: TGCAGCCACGATCAGGGGGACGGGATTGGGCAGTTCTTC

abundance: many
j_gene: TRBJ1-2
d_gene: .
len: 12
v_gene: TRBV29-1
CDR3aa: CSVSTANYGYTF
CDR3nt: TGCAGCGTCTCAACAGCTAACTATGGCTACACCTTC

abundance: .
j_gene: TRBJ1-1
d_gene: .
len: 14
v_gene: TRBV12-3/TRBV12-4
CDR3aa: CASSVRGANTEAFF
CDR3nt: TGTGCCAGCAGCGTCCGGGGGGCGAACACTGAAGCTTTCTTT

abundance: few
j_gene: TRBJ2-5
d_gene: .
len: 14
v_gene: TRBV5-4
CDR3aa: CASRTDPAGETQYF
CDR3nt: TGTGCCAGCAGAACCGACCCGGCGGGGGAGACCCAGTACTTC

abundance: many
j_gene: TRBJ2-2
d_gene: .
len: 15
v_gene: TRBV2
CDR3aa: CASVRSPQNTGELFF
CDR3nt: TGTGCCAGCGTTCGGTCACCTCAGAACACCGGGGAGCTGTTTTTT

abundance: few
j_gene: TRBJ2-3
d_gene: TRBD2
len: 14
v_gene: TRBV7-2
CDR3aa: CASSLGNSGDTQYF
CDR3nt: TGTGCCAGCAGCTTAGGGAATAGCGGGGATACGCAGTATTTT

abundance: few
j_gene: TRBJ2-7
d_gene: .
len: 14
v_gene: TRBV4-3
CDR3aa: CASSQLTTPYEQYF
CDR3nt: TGCGCCAGCAGCCAACTAACGACACCCTACGAGCAGTACTTC

abundance: few
j_gene: TRBJ1-1
d_gene: .
len: 12
v_gene: TRBV3-1
CDR3aa: CASSQTWNEAFF
CDR3nt: TGTGCCAGCAGCCAAACGTGGAATGAAGCTTTCTTT

abundance: few
j_gene: TRBJ2-6
d_gene: .
len: 14
v_gene: TRBV29-1
CDR3aa: CSVVQGGGANVLTF
CDR3nt: TGCAGCGTTGTGCAGGGCGGAGGGGCCAACGTCCTGACTTTC

abundance: many
j_gene: TRBJ1-1
d_gene: .
len: 15
v_gene: TRBV2
CDR3aa: CASRREGQGTTEAFF
CDR3nt: TGTGCCAGCAGGCGGGAGGGGCAGGGAACCACTGAAGCTTTCTTT

abundance: few
j_gene: TRBJ1-5
d_gene: .
len: 14
v_gene: TRBV12-3/TRBV12-4
CDR3aa: CASNRGGAGQPQHF
CDR3nt: TGTGCCAGCAACCGGGGGGGAGCAGGCCAGCCCCAGCATTTT

abundance: .
j_gene: TRBJ2-7
d_gene: .
len: 12
v_gene: TRBV6-2/TRBV6-3
CDR3aa: CASTFGTYEQYF
CDR3nt: TGTGCCAGCACGTTCGGCACCTACGAGCAGTACTTC

abundance: .
j_gene: TRBJ2-1
d_gene: TRBD2
len: 15
v_gene: TRBV20-1
CDR3aa: CSASVPAGAYNEQFF
CDR3nt: TGCAGTGCTAGCGTTCCGGCGGGAGCCTACAATGAGCAGTTCTTC

abundance: once
j_gene: TRBJ2-7
d_gene: .
len: 15
v_gene: TRBV6-2/TRBV6-3
CDR3aa: CASTDTGGSSYEQYF
CDR3nt: TGTGCCAGCACCGACACCGGAGGCAGCTCCTACGAGCAGTACTTC

abundance: many
j_gene: TRBJ1-4
d_gene: .
len: 13
v_gene: TRBV28
CDR3aa: CASHRALNEKLFF
CDR3nt: TGTGCTAGTCACCGGGCCCTTAATGAAAAACTGTTTTTT

abundance: .
j_gene: TRBJ1-5
d_gene: .
len: 13
v_gene: TRBV19
CDR3aa: CASHDSANQPQHF
CDR3nt: TGTGCCAGCCATGACAGCGCTAATCAGCCCCAGCATTTT

abundance: many
j_gene: TRBJ2-3
d_gene: TRBD2
len: 15
v_gene: TRBV6-2/TRBV6-3
CDR3aa: CASIRAGGRTDTQYF
CDR3nt: TGTGCCAGCATTCGAGCGGGGGGACGCACAGATACGCAGTATTTT

abundance: many
j_gene: TRBJ1-4
d_gene: .
len: 15
v_gene: TRBV7-9
CDR3aa: CASSRTTATNEKLFF
CDR3nt: TGTGCCAGCAGCCGGACGACAGCAACTAATGAAAAACTGTTTTTT

abundance: few
j_gene: TRBJ2-1
d_gene: .
len: 11
v_gene: TRBV20-1
CDR3aa: CSEKRGNEQFF
CDR3nt: TGCAGTGAAAAAAGGGGGAATGAGCAGTTCTTC

abundance: many
j_gene: TRBJ2-1
d_gene: TRBD1
len: 17
v_gene: TRBV7-2
CDR3aa: CASSLGIGGLAYNEQFF
CDR3nt: TGTGCCAGCAGCTTAGGTATAGGGGGCCTAGCCTACAATGAGCAGTTCTTC

abundance: many
j_gene: TRBJ2-1
d_gene: .
len: 17
v_gene: TRBV4-3
CDR3aa: CASSQLPALSSYNEQFF
CDR3nt: TGCGCCAGCAGCCAATTGCCAGCCCTAAGCTCCTACAATGAGCAGTTCTTC

abundance: many
j_gene: TRBJ2-3
d_gene: TRBD2
len: 17
v_gene: TRBV3-1
CDR3aa: CASSQGPGVAGADTQYF
CDR3nt: TGTGCCAGCAGCCAAGGACCCGGAGTAGCGGGGGCAGATACGCAGTATTTT

abundance: .
j_gene: TRBJ2-3
d_gene: TRBD2
len: 13
v_gene: TRBV20-1
CDR3aa: CSATPGGTDTQYF
CDR3nt: TGCAGTGCTACTCCGGGGGGGACAGATACGCAGTATTTT

abundance: many
j_gene: TRBJ1-2
d_gene: .
len: 14
v_gene: TRBV6-1
CDR3aa: CASRTAQTNYGYTF
CDR3nt: TGTGCCAGCAGGACAGCCCAGACTAACTATGGCTACACCTTC

abundance: .
j_gene: TRBJ2-3
d_gene: TRBD2
len: 17
v_gene: TRBV12-3/TRBV12-4
CDR3aa: CASSLAVLAGGADTQYF
CDR3nt: TGTGCCAGCAGTTTAGCGGTCCTAGCGGGAGGGGCAGATACGCAGTATTTT

abundance: few
j_gene: TRBJ2-2
d_gene: .
len: 13
v_gene: TRBV6-5
CDR3aa: CASTKAGSGELFF
CDR3nt: TGTGCCAGCACTAAGGCGGGGTCCGGGGAGCTGTTTTTT

abundance: .
j_gene: TRBJ2-3
d_gene: .
len: 18
v_gene: TRBV7-3
CDR3aa: CASSLMAFRGAATDTQYF
CDR3nt: TGTGCCAGCAGCTTAATGGCGTTCCGGGGGGCCGCCACAGATACGCAGTATTTT

abundance: many
j_gene: TRBJ1-1
d_gene: TRBD1
len: 15
v_gene: TRBV2
CDR3aa: CASSEAWNRGPGDFF
CDR3nt: TGTGCCAGCAGTGAAGCGTGGAACAGGGGCCCAGGGGATTTCTTT

abundance: many
j_gene: TRBJ1-1
d_gene: .
len: 13
v_gene: TRBV20-1
CDR3aa: CSASRGGTTEAFF
CDR3nt: TGCAGTGCTAGCAGGGGTGGGACCACTGAAGCTTTCTTT

abundance: few
j_gene: TRBJ1-5
d_gene: .
len: 14
v_gene: TRBV6-2/TRBV6-3
CDR3aa: CASSYGGSNQPQHF
CDR3nt: TGTGCCAGCAGTTACGGGGGCAGCAATCAGCCCCAGCATTTT

abundance: many
j_gene: TRBJ1-1
d_gene: .
len: 13
v_gene: TRBV20-1
CDR3aa: CSARANSFTEAFF
CDR3nt: TGCAGTGCTAGAGCCAACAGTTTCACTGAAGCTTTCTTT

abundance: many
j_gene: TRBJ2-7
d_gene: .
len: 13
v_gene: TRBV20-1
CDR3aa: CSAEGRDSYEQYF
CDR3nt: TGCAGTGCAGAGGGGAGAGACTCCTACGAGCAGTACTTC

abundance: many
j_gene: TRBJ1-5
d_gene: .
len: 15
v_gene: TRBV7-3
CDR3aa: CASSLDGQPNQPQHF
CDR3nt: TGTGCCAGCAGCTTAGATGGCCAGCCCAATCAGCCCCAGCATTTT

abundance: few
j_gene: TRBJ2-2
d_gene: .
len: 12
v_gene: TRBV12-3/TRBV12-4
CDR3aa: CASSFFAGELFF
CDR3nt: TGTGCCAGCAGTTTTTTCGCCGGGGAGCTGTTTTTT

abundance: many
j_gene: TRBJ2-7
d_gene: .
len: 16
v_gene: TRBV7-9
CDR3aa: CASIPPERSTISEQYF
CDR3nt: TGTGCCAGCATCCCCCCCGAGCGGAGTACCATTAGCGAGCAGTACTTC

abundance: .
j_gene: TRBJ2-1
d_gene: TRBD2
len: 12
v_gene: TRBV7-2
CDR3aa: CASSLEREGPIF
CDR3nt: TGTGCCAGCAGCTTAGAACGGGAGGGCCCCATCTTC

abundance: many
j_gene: TRBJ2-5
d_gene: .
len: 18
v_gene: TRBV18
CDR3aa: CASSPRLSVSTEQETQYF
CDR3nt: TGTGCCAGCTCACCTAGATTATCTGTATCGACGGAACAAGAGACCCAGTACTTC

abundance: .
j_gene: TRBJ2-5
d_gene: .
len: 12
v_gene: TRBV7-9
CDR3aa: CASSLAQETQYF
CDR3nt: TGTGCCAGCAGCTTAGCCCAAGAGACCCAGTACTTC

abundance: .
j_gene: TRBJ2-2
d_gene: .
len: 14
v_gene: TRBV10-2
CDR3aa: CASSEGSITGELFF
CDR3nt: TGCGCCAGCAGTGAGGGCAGTATCACCGGGGAGCTGTTTTTT

abundance: many
j_gene: TRBJ2-3
d_gene: .
len: 13
v_gene: TRBV5-4
CDR3aa: CASSLPEANTQYF
CDR3nt: TGTGCCAGCAGCTTGCCAGAGGCAAATACGCAGTATTTT

abundance: many
j_gene: TRBJ1-1
d_gene: TRBD1
len: 15
v_gene: TRBV20-1
CDR3aa: CSAPGQGKGFTEAFF
CDR3nt: TGCAGTGCCCCGGGACAGGGGAAGGGATTCACTGAAGCTTTCTTT

abundance: .
j_gene: TRBJ2-5
d_gene: .
len: 12
v_gene: TRBV18
CDR3aa: CASSRTDGAQYF
CDR3nt: TGTGCCAGCTCCCGCACCGATGGGGCCCAGTACTTC

abundance: .
j_gene: TRBJ2-1
d_gene: TRBD1
len: 13
v_gene: TRBV7-9
CDR3aa: CASSQTGVGEQFF
CDR3nt: TGTGCCAGCAGCCAAACAGGGGTGGGTGAGCAGTTCTTC

abundance: .
j_gene: TRBJ2-1
d_gene: TRBD2
len: 16
v_gene: TRBV5-4
CDR3aa: CASRRGGTSGDNEQFF
CDR3nt: TGTGCCAGCCGCCGGGGTGGGACTAGCGGTGACAATGAGCAGTTCTTC

abundance: .
j_gene: TRBJ1-3
d_gene: .
len: 13
v_gene: TRBV20-1
CDR3aa: CSARDGSGNTIYF
CDR3nt: TGCAGTGCTAGGGACGGTTCTGGAAACACCATATATTTT